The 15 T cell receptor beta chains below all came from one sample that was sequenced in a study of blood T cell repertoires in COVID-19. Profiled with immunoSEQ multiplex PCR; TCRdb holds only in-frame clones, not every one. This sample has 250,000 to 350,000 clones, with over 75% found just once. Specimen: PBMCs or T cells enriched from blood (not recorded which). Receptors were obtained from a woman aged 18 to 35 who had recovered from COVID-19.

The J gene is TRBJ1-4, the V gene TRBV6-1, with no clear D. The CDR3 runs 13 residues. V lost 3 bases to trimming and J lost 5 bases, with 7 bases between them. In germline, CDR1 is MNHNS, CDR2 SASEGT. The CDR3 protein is CASSERRNEKLFF. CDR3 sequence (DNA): TGTGCCAGCAGTGAGAGGAGAAATGAAAAACTGTTTTTT.

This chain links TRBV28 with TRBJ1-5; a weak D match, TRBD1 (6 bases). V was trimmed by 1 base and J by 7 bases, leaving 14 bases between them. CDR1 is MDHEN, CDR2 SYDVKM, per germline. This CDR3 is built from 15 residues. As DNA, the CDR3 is TGTGCCAGCAGTTTATTGTTCAGGGGAGAGCAGCCCCAGCATTTT. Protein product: CASSLLFRGEQPQHF.

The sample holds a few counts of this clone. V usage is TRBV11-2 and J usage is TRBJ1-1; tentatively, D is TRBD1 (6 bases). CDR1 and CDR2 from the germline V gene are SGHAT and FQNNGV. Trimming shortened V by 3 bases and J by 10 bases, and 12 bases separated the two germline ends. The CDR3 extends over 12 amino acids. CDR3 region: CASSFLTGSAFF. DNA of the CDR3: TGTGCCAGCAGCTTCCTGACAGGTTCAGCTTTCTTT.

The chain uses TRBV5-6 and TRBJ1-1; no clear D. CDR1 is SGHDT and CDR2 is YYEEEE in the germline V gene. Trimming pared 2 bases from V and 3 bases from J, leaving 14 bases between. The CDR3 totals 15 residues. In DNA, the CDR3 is TGTGCCAGCAGCTTTTGGATAGGAGGGTACACTGAAGCTTTCTTT. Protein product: CASSFWIGGYTEAFF.

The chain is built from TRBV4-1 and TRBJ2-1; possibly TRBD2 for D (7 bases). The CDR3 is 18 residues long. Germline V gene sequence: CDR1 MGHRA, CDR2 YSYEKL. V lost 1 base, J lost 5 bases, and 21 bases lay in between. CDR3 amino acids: CASSQVFPPGGGDNEQFF. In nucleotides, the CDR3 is TGCGCCAGCAGCCAAGTTTTTCCCCCGGGCGGGGGCGACAATGAGCAGTTCTTC.

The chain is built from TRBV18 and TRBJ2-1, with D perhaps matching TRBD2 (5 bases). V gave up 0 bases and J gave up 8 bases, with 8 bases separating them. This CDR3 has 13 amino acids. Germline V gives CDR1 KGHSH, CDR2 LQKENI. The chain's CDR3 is CASSPPTGDEQFF. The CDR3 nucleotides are TGTGCCAGCTCACCACCGACCGGGGATGAGCAGTTCTTC.

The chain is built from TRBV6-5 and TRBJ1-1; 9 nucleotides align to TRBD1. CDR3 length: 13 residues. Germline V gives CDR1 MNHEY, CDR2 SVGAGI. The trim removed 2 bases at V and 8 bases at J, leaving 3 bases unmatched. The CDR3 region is CASSYDRGVEAFF. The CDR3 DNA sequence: TGTGCCAGCAGTTACGACAGGGGGGTAGAAGCTTTCTTT.

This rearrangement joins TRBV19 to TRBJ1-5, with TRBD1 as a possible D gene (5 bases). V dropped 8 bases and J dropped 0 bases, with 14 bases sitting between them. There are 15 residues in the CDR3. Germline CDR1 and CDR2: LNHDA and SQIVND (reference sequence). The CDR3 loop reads CASHVTGYSNQPQHF. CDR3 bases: TGTGCCAGTCATGTTACAGGTTATAGCAATCAGCCCCAGCATTTT.

The CDR3 DNA follows: TGTGCCAGCAGCCCATATTTACCTCGGACAGTAAACTATGGCTACACCTTC. This translates into CASSPYLPRTVNYGYTF. This sequence joins TRBV7-2 and TRBJ1-2, with D tentatively TRBD1 (6 bases). Trimming took 5 bases from V and 2 from J, leaving 21 bases between them. The CDR3 totals 17 residues. Germline loops: CDR1 SGHTA, CDR2 FQGNSA.

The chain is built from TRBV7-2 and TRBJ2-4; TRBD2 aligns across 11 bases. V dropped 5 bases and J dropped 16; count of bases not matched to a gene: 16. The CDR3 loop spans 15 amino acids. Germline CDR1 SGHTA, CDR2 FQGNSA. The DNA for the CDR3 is TGTGCCAGCAGCCTCTACCCGGGACTAGCGGAGCCATTTTACTTC. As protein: CASSLYPGLAEPFYF.

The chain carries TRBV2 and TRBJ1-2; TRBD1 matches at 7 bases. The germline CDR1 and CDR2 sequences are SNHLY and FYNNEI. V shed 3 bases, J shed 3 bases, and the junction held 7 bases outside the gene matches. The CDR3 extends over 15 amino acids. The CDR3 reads CASSDQGGSDYGYTF. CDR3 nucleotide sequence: TGTGCCAGCAGTGACCAAGGGGGCTCGGACTATGGCTACACCTTC.

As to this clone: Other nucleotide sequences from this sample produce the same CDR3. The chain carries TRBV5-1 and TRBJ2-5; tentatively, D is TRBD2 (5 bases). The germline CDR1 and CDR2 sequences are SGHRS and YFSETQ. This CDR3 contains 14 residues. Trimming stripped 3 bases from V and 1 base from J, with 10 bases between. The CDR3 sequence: CASSSTTFQETQYF. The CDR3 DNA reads TGCGCCAGCAGCTCGACTACTTTCCAAGAGACCCAGTACTTC.

In nucleotides, the CDR3 is TGTGCCACCCAGGGGGCTCCTCAGCCCCAGCATTTT. Its protein is CATQGAPQPQHF. The genes are TRBV28 and TRBJ1-5; 8 bases agree with TRBD1. Trimming at V came to 10 bases and at J to 6 bases, leaving 5 bases not matched to a gene. The CDR3 loop spans 12 amino acids. Germline loops: CDR1 MDHEN, CDR2 SYDVKM.

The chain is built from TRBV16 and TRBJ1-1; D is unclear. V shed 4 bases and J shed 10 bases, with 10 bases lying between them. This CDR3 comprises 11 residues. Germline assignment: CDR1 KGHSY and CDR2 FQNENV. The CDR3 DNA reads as TGTGCCAGCAGCCCTTCCGTCGTAGCTTTCTTT. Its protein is CASSPSVVAFF.

The CDR3 DNA is TGTGCCAGCAGCTTAGAGCCGAACACTGAAGCTTTCTTT. This encodes CASSLEPNTEAFF. The V gene is TRBV7-9, the J gene TRBJ1-1; D ambiguous. The V end lost 1 base, the J end lost 1 base, and 4 bases lay between the germline ends. Germline CDR1 SEHNR, CDR2 FQNEAQ (reference sequence). CDR3 size: 13 residues.